The 10 T cell receptor beta chains in this list originate from one sample, sequenced in a study of blood T cell repertoires in COVID-19. The assay was immunoSEQ multiplex PCR, and TCRdb's table has in-frame clones only and misses some. The sample lists about 210,000 clones; roughly 82% were seen once. Sequenced sample: peripheral blood. The receptor source for this set is a woman aged 55 to 70 with COVID-19, enrolled during active disease.

In this sample, this clone turned up once. The gene calls are TRBV19 and TRBJ2-1, with 11 bases fitting TRBD2. J gave up 5 bases and V 5 bases, and 2 bases lay outside the gene matches. This CDR3 is 14 amino acids long. Germline assignment: CDR1 LNHDA and CDR2 SQIVND (reference sequence). The CDR3, as DNA: TGTGCCAGTAGTGGGACTAGCGGAGACAATGAGCAGTTCTTC. This encodes CASSGTSGDNEQFF. The entire variable domain, with the rest obtained from reference TRBV19 and TRBJ2-1, is as follows: DGGITQSPKYLFRKEGQNVTLSCEQNLNHDAMYWYRQDPGQGLRLIYYSQIVNDFQKGDIAEGYSVSREKKESFPLTVTSAQKNPTAFYLCASSGTSGDNEQFFGPGTRLTVL.

The V and J genes are TRBV27 and TRBJ1-1; tentatively, D is TRBD1 (5 bases). Between the trimmed V and J ends, which lost 2 bases and 0 bases, there was a span of 7 bases. CDR3 size: 14 residues. The germline CDR1 and CDR2 sequences are MNHEY and SMNVEV (reference sequence). CDR3 bases: TGTGCCAGCAGTTTAGCAGGGATGAACACTGAAGCTTTCTTT. Translated: CASSLAGMNTEAFF.

The V gene is TRBV11-2, the J gene TRBJ1-4, with D unresolved. V dropped 0 bases and J dropped 4 bases, with 9 bases sitting between them. The germline CDR1 and CDR2 sequences are SGHAT and FQNNGV. The CDR3 loop spans 15 amino acids. The CDR3 here is CASSLDSASNEKLFF. As DNA, the CDR3 is TGTGCCAGCAGCTTAGATTCAGCTAGTAATGAAAAACTGTTTTTT.

This clone was found a few times. The rearrangement uses TRBV12-3 or TRBV12-4 and TRBJ2-3; 8 positions agree with TRBD2. CDR3 length: 13 residues. With V trimmed by 6 bases and J by 10 bases, 9 bases remained unmatched. CDR3 sequence: CASSPGPAGAQYF. DNA for the CDR3: TGTGCCAGCAGCCCGGGGCCAGCGGGGGCGCAGTATTTT.

CDR3 sequence reads: CASSQVGLGETQYF. CDR3 nucleotides: TGTGCCAGCAGCCAAGTGGGCCTTGGGGAGACCCAGTACTTC. V gene TRBV3-1 (or the pseudogene TRBV3-2) combines with J gene TRBJ2-5; D ambiguous. CDR1 is LGHDT, CDR2 YNNKEL, per germline (reference sequence). With 1 base removed from V and 5 bases from J, the gap between germline ends came to 11 bases. The CDR3 covers 14 residues.

The DNA for the CDR3 is TGTGCCAGCAGCGTAGGGTCTAGCGACAATGAGCAGTTCTTC. The encoded protein is CASSVGSSDNEQFF. V gene TRBV9 combines with J gene TRBJ2-1, with D possibly being TRBD2 (6 bases). The CDR3 extends over 14 amino acids. CDR1 and CDR2 from the germline V gene are SGDLS and YYNGEE. Trimming cost V 0 bases and J 5 bases, with 9 bases left between them.

Notes on this clone: Mismatch with germline at one junction end may stem from a read error. The chain couples TRBV2 to TRBJ2-7, with TRBD1 identical over 12 bases. The CDR3 is 11 amino acids. Germline CDR1 is SNHLY and CDR2 is FYNNEI. CDR3 in amino acids: CASRRSGQGAF. DNA of the CDR3: TGTGCCAGCAGACGTTCGGGACAGGGGGCGTTC.

A few counts support this clone. This chain links TRBV7-9 with TRBJ1-3; no clear D gene. Between the trimmed V and J ends, which lost 5 bases and 0 bases, there was a span of 11 bases. Germline-derived CDR1 and CDR2 are SEHNR and FQNEAQ (reference sequence). CDR3 length: 15 residues. Here the CDR3 reads CASSLVSSSGNTIYF. In nucleotides, the CDR3 is TGTGCCAGCAGCCTGGTTTCGAGCTCTGGAAACACCATATATTTT.

This chain uses TRBV11-3 with TRBJ2-2; TRBD1 might be the D (5 bases). Trimming shortened V by 5 bases and J by 1 base, and 8 bases separated the two germline ends. Germline CDR1 reads SGHNT; CDR2 reads YENEEA. CDR3 length: 14 residues. CDR3: CASSPGQNTGELFF. DNA for the CDR3: TGTGCCAGCAGCCCCGGACAGAACACCGGGGAGCTGTTTTTT. The complete variable domain, with remaining parts taken from reference TRBV11-3 and TRBJ2-2, reads EAGVVQSPRYKIIEKKQPVAFWCNPISGHNTLYWYLQNLGQGPELLIRYENEEAVDDSQLPKDRFSAERLKGVDSTLKIQPAELGDSAVYLCASSPGQNTGELFFGEGSRLTVL.

The chain carries TRBV18 and TRBJ2-7; D call uncertain. In germline, CDR1 is KGHSH, CDR2 LQKENI. Trimming removed 3 bases from V and 3 bases from J, with 3 bases in between. This CDR3 is 11 amino acids long. CDR3 nucleotide sequence: TGTGCCAGCTCACCCTTCTACGAGCAGTACGTC. Its protein is CASSPFYEQYV.